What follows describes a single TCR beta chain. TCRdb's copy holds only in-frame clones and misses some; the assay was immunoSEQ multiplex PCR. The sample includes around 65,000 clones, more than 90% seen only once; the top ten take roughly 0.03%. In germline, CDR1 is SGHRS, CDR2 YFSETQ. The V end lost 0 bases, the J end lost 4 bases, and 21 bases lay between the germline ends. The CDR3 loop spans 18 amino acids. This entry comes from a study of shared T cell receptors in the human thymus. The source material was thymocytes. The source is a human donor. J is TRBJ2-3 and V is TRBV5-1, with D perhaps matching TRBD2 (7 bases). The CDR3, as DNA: TGCGCCAGCAGCTTGGTCGGGGGGCCTACTTATCAGGCAGATACGCAGTATTTT. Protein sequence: CASSLVGGPTYQADTQYF.